These 14 T cell receptor beta chains were all obtained from the same sample, sequenced in a study of beta chain features in type 1 diabetes. Study-wide results and limits: In every one of the four CD4+ subsets, TCRB CDR3s were moderately but significantly shorter in Type 1 diabetes patients.

No antigen has been assigned to these receptors. Every bit of the isolated RNA underwent reverse transcription, so sequencing read expressed TCRB transcripts. Produced via immunoSEQ multiplex PCR; TCRdb's table is partial and in-frame only. The table shows 150,000 to 200,000 clones, with 50% to 70% occurring only once. Material for sequencing was naive CD4+ T cells from blood. Receptors were obtained from a man aged 30-40 years with type 1 diabetes.

The chain recombines TRBV28 with TRBJ1-2, with a possible D match to TRBD1 (5 bases). Trimming pared 2 bases from V and 6 bases from J, leaving 10 bases between. The length of the CDR3 is 13 residues. Germline V gene sequence: CDR1 MDHEN, CDR2 SYDVKM. This chain's CDR3 is CASSLGSGNGYTF. The CDR3 DNA reads TGTGCCAGCAGTTTAGGGTCAGGGAATGGCTACACCTTC.

This chain uses TRBV30 with TRBJ2-3; 9 bases map to TRBD1. The ends lost 2 bases at V and 2 bases at J; junction bases unmatched: 8. CDR3 size: 16 residues. CDR1 and CDR2 (germline): GTSNPN, SVGIG (reference sequence). The CDR3 reads CAWSFSGTGPTDTQYF. CDR3 coding DNA: TGTGCCTGGAGTTTCTCCGGGACAGGGCCCACAGATACGCAGTATTTT.

The genes are TRBV7-9 and TRBJ1-2; D remains ambiguous. The CDR3 has 12 amino acids. From germline, CDR1 is SEHNR and CDR2 FQNEAQ (reference sequence). The V and J ends lost 3 bases and 4 bases respectively, with 6 bases between them. The CDR3 loop reads CASSFTAYGYTF. DNA of the CDR3: TGTGCCAGCAGCTTTACGGCCTATGGCTACACCTTC.

The chain joins TRBV7-2 to TRBJ2-1; 10 positions agree with TRBD2. Unmatched junction bases numbered 3, after V lost 3 bases and J lost 7 bases. The CDR3 length is 14 residues. Germline assignment: CDR1 SGHTA and CDR2 FQGNSA. CDR3: CASSFPTSGNEQFF. The CDR3 bases are TGTGCCAGCAGCTTCCCGACTAGCGGGAATGAGCAGTTCTTC.

This clone was counted between two and nine times. The CDR3 spells CSVEGIRGEKLFF. The CDR3 DNA reads TGCAGCGTTGAAGGGATCCGGGGTGAAAAACTGTTTTTT. V is TRBV29-1 and J is TRBJ1-4; no firm D call. Between the trimmed V and J ends, which lost 1 base and 7 bases, there was a span of 10 bases. CDR1 SQVTM and CDR2 ANQGSEA come from the germline V gene. The CDR3 is 13 residues long.

This chain joins TRBV30 and TRBJ2-5, with TRBD1 matching over 10 bases. Germline CDR1 reads GTSNPN; CDR2 reads SVGIG (reference sequence). This CDR3 is built from 14 residues. J gave up 5 bases and V 4 bases, and 7 bases lay outside the gene matches. The CDR3 bases are TGTGCCTGGAACAGACAGGGGGCTAAGGAGACCCAGTACTTC. Encoded protein: CAWNRQGAKETQYF.

This clone was seen only a few times. This sequence joins TRBV2 and TRBJ2-5; the match to TRBD1 covers 8 bases. Germline assignment: CDR1 SNHLY and CDR2 FYNNEI. This CDR3 spans 15 amino acids. V lost 3 bases and J lost 1; bases outside the gene matches: 4. CDR3 amino acids: CASSDETGVQETQYF. CDR3 nucleotide sequence: TGTGCCAGCAGTGATGAGACAGGGGTCCAAGAGACCCAGTACTTC.

The rearrangement uses TRBV30 and TRBJ1-2, with 7 bases that match TRBD1. V trimming: 0 bases; J trimming: 9 bases; junction bases outside the gene matches: 7. Germline CDR1 is GTSNPN and CDR2 is SVGIG (reference sequence). The CDR3 is 13 residues long. In nucleotides, the CDR3 is TGTGCCTGGAGTGTAGGCAGGGGGAGTAGCTACACCTTC. This encodes CAWSVGRGSSYTF.

This rearrangement joins TRBV4-1 to TRBJ1-3; D unclear. Trimming removed 0 bases at V and 7 bases at J, with 13 bases between. The CDR3 length is 15 residues. Per germline, CDR1 MGHRA and CDR2 YSYEKL. The CDR3 coding sequence is TGCGCCAGCAGCCAAGATATGGGTTGGCGGAACACCATATATTTT. It specifies CASSQDMGWRNTIYF.

The V gene is TRBV14, the J gene TRBJ1-4, with D perhaps matching TRBD1 (6 bases). The germline gives CDR1 SGHDN, CDR2 FVKESK. The CDR3 length is 18 residues. With 4 bases removed from V and 0 bases from J, the gap between germline ends came to 18 bases. The CDR3 DNA reads as TGTGCCAGCAGCCTGAGGACAGCCAACACTGCAACTAATGAAAAACTGTTTTTT. Its translation: CASSLRTANTATNEKLFF.

This rearrangement joins TRBV29-1 to TRBJ1-1; D call uncertain. The CDR3 has 11 residues. CDR1 SQVTM and CDR2 ANQGSEA come from the germline V gene. V dropped 3 bases and J dropped 8 bases, with 10 bases sitting between them. CDR3 sequence reads: CSVDGSVEAFF. For the CDR3, the DNA is TGCAGCGTTGACGGCAGCGTAGAAGCTTTCTTT.

V and J are TRBV30 and TRBJ2-1; D is perhaps TRBD1 or TRBD2 (5 bases each). CDR1 GTSNPN and CDR2 SVGIG come from the germline V gene (reference sequence). This CDR3 region has 14 residues. The V gene lost 6 bases and the J gene lost 0 bases, with 12 bases spanning the gap. The CDR3 DNA reads TGTGCCTGCAACCGGGACCGCTCCTACAATGAGCAGTTCTTC. It codes for CACNRDRSYNEQFF.

The genes are TRBV2 and TRBJ1-5, with D uncertain. Trimming left V 8 bases short and J 6 bases short, with 14 bases between. The CDR3 sequence is 13 residues long. Looked up from germline, CDR1 is SNHLY and CDR2 is FYNNEI. The CDR3 spells CASCGYDGQPQHF. As DNA, the CDR3 is TGTGCCAGCTGTGGTTACGACGGTCAGCCCCAGCATTTT.

This chain links TRBV30 with TRBJ2-3; D is possibly TRBD2 (6 bases). From germline, CDR1 is GTSNPN and CDR2 SVGIG (reference sequence). Trimming removed 3 bases at V and 4 bases at J, with 8 bases between. This CDR3 region has 12 residues. The CDR3 loop is CAWRRLADTQYF. In nucleotides, the CDR3 is TGTGCCTGGAGGCGACTAGCAGATACGCAGTATTTT.